This T cell receptor beta chain comes out of a study of metastatic and nonmetastatic thyroid tumors. Study-level background: Peripheral blood and tumor or nodule samples from malignant and benign thyroid patients were compared. Findings and caveats of the study: Benign nodules reportedly had significantly lower TCR beta diversity than malignant thyroid tumors in blood and tumor.

TCRdb used MiXCR to call clones anew from the PCR reads. This sample has about 33,000 clones; 18% occur once, and the top ten carry roughly an eighth. V was cut by 6 bases and J by 3 bases, with 12 bases left in between. The CDR3 sequence is 13 residues long. Germline V gene data show CDR1 as SGHVS and CDR2 as FQNEAQ. In this sample, this clone turned up many times. As yet, its antigen is unknown. Thyroid surgery was preceded by no treatment in any patient. The material sequenced was blood. The rearrangement links TRBV7-8 to TRBJ2-7, with a weak D call TRBD2 (7 bases). This receptor was obtained from a male donor with papillary thyroid cancer or a benign thyroid nodule (not recorded which). Some clones in this sample may be carry-over from other donors' samples. Here the CDR3 DNA reads TGTGCCAGCAGTGGGGGGGGCTACTACGAGCAGTACTTC. It codes for CASSGGGYYEQYF.